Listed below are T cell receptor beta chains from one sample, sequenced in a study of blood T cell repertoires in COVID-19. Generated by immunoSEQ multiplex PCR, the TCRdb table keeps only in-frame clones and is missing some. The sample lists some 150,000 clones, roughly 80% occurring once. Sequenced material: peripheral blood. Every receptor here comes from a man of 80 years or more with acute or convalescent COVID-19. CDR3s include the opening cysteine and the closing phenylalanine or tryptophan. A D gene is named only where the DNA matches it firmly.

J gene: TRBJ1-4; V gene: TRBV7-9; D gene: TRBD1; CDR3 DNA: TGTGCCAGCAGCCAGGGGGCGCAGGTCGTCAGCCGCGAAAAACTGTTTTTT; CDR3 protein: CASSQGAQVVSREKLFF
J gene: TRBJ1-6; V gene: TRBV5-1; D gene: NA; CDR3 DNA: TGCGCCAGCAGCTTGGGGGGCTCCGCGAATAATTCACCCCTCCACTTT; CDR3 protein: CASSLGGSANNSPLHF
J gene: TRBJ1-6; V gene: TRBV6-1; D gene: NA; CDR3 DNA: TGTGCCAGCAGTGAGGGGGTCGGGGGAGGCGCCTATAATTCACCCCTCCACTTT; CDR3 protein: CASSEGVGGGAYNSPLHF
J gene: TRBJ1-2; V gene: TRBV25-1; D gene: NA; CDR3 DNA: TGTGCCAGCAGTGAGGTCGGAGGCAGAAGTTTCTATGGCTACACCTTC; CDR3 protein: CASSEVGGRSFYGYTF
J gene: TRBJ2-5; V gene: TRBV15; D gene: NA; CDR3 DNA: TGTGCCACCAGCAGAGATCTAGGGGCAGAGACCCAGTACTTC; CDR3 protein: CATSRDLGAETQYF
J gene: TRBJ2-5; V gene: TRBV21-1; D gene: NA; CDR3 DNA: TGTGCCAGCAGCAAGTGGAGGGTAGAGACCCAGTACTTC; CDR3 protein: CASSKWRVETQYF
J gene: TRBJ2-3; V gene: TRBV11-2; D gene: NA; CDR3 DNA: TGTGCCAGCAGCTTTCTTCCAGATACGCAGTATTTT; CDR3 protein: CASSFLPDTQYF
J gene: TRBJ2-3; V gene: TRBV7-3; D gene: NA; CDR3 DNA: TGTGCCAGCAGCTCCCTTGGCGGGTCGAGCACAGATACGCAGTATTTT; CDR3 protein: CASSSLGGSSTDTQYF
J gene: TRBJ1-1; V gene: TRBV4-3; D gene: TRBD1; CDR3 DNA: TGCGCCAGCAGCCCCCGGACAGGGGGTCGGATCACTGAAGCTTTCTTT; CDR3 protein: CASSPRTGGRITEAFF
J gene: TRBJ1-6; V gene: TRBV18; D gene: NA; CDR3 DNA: TGTGCCAGCTCACCAGAGGCCTATAATTCACCCCTCCACTTT; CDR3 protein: CASSPEAYNSPLHF